This TCR beta chain was profiled in a study of CD8+ T cells in alopecia areata. The germline V gene has CDR1 SQVTM and CDR2 ANQGSEA. V was trimmed by 2 bases and J by 11 bases, leaving 18 bases between them. The CDR3 is 13 residues long. Study-wide findings and caveats: Numerous expanded lesional clones remained in scalp and blood during tofacitinib.

In each case, RNA was isolated and then reverse transcribed into cDNA as the sequencing template. The protocol was immunoSEQ multiplex PCR, while the TCRdb copy is restricted to in-frame clones and leaves out a portion. Among under 200,000 clones listed, less than 80% were seen once. Treatment in this sample: oral pan-JAK inhibitor, 5-10 mg twice daily. This clone was picked up a small number of times. Its specificity is unknown. This chain connects TRBV29-1 to TRBJ1-1; tentative D call: TRBD1 (5 bases). The TCR was taken from a human donor with alopecia areata. The sample here was CD4+ T cells sorted from blood, taken at week 24, from a patient treated with tofacitinib. The CDR3 nucleotides are TGCAGCGTTGAACGGAGGATGTGGGGGGGTGCTTTCTTT. The encoded protein is CSVERRMWGGAFF. Drawing the rest from reference TRBV29-1 and TRBJ1-1, the complete variable domain is SAVISQKPSRDICQRGTSLTIQCQVDSQVTMMFWYRQQPGQSLTLIATANQGSEATYESGFVIDKFPISRPNLTFSTLTVSNMSPEDSSIYLCSVERRMWGGAFFGQGTRLTVV.